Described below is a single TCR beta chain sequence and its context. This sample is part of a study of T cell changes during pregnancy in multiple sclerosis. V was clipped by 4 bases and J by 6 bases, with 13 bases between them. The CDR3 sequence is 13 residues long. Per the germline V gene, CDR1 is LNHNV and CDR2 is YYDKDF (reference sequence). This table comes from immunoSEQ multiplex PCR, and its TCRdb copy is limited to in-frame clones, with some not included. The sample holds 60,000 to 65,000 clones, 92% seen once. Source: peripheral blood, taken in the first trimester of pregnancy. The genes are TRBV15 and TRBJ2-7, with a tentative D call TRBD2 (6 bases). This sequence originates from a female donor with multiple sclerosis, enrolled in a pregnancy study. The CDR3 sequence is CATSKRTTPEQYF. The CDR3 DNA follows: TGTGCCACCAGCAAACGGACTACCCCCGAGCAGTACTTC.